Following are 28 T cell receptor beta chains from one sample sequenced in a study of human T cells and chemical hapten exposure. TCRdb reprocessed the RACE reads via MiXCR and lists one record per CDR3 protein. This sample carries around 75,000 distinct CDR3 sequences, roughly 12% of them seen once, and the ten largest clones take 3% to 4%. Time point described: patch test 1, 2 weeks after DPC sensitization. The treatment here: therapeutic diphenylcyclopropenone sensitization with weekly scalp DPC. The material sequenced was whole blood, taken in connection with sensitization to the hapten diphenylcyclopropenone (DPC). The origin of the receptors is an older woman with alopecia areata. Some clones in this sample may be carry-over from other donors' samples.

The chain recombines TRBV9 with TRBJ1-1; possible D gene TRBD1, 6 bases. Germline V gene data show CDR1 as SGDLS and CDR2 as YYNGEE. The CDR3 runs to 15 residues. Trimming took 0 bases from V and 1 from J, leaving 10 bases between them. Here the CDR3 DNA reads TGTGCCAGCAGCGTAGCGGGACACCCGAACACTGAAGCTTTCTTT. Its translation is CASSVAGHPNTEAFF.

At least ten counts were recorded for this clonotype. The genes are TRBV18 and TRBJ2-2; a possible D gene is TRBD1 (6 bases). The germline gives CDR1 KGHSH, CDR2 LQKENI. The germline V and J ends were trimmed by 2 bases and 4 bases, with 8 bases remaining between them. The CDR3 has 14 residues. Here the CDR3 DNA reads TGTGCCAGCTCACCAGGGGGCTCCACCGGGGAGCTGTTTTTT. Its translation: CASSPGGSTGELFF.

This chain connects TRBV20-1 to TRBJ1-6; D is uncertain. V lost 4 bases to trimming and J lost 7 bases, with 5 bases between them. The CDR3 runs 11 residues. The germline CDR1 and CDR2 sequences are DFQATT and SNEGSKA (reference sequence). The CDR3 nucleotides are TGCAGTGCTATGGGCAATTCACCCCTCCACTTT. Its translation: CSAMGNSPLHF.

The chain recombines TRBV2 with TRBJ2-4; TRBD2 is a possible D gene (6 bases). Germline V lookup: CDR1 SNHLY, CDR2 FYNNEI. The CDR3 spans 13 residues. V lost 3 bases to trimming and J lost 8 bases, with 11 bases between them. The CDR3 nucleotides are TGTGCCAGCAGTGACGGGACGGGAGACATTCAGTACTTC. Protein product: CASSDGTGDIQYF.

Many counts were recorded for this clonotype. This rearrangement joins TRBV4-2 to TRBJ2-7; 9 nucleotides align to TRBD1. Germline assignment: CDR1 LGHNA and CDR2 YNFKEQ. The CDR3 runs 16 residues. Unmatched junction bases numbered 6, after V lost 1 base and J lost 2 bases. The CDR3 DNA follows: TGTGCCAGCAGCCAAGCCCAGACAGGGGGTCCCTACGAGCAGTACTTC. Its protein is CASSQAQTGGPYEQYF.

This clonotype has at least ten counts. This chain connects TRBV20-1 to TRBJ2-7; D gene uncertain. Trimming removed 0 bases at V and 1 base at J, with 4 bases between. Germline lookup yields CDR1 DFQATT and CDR2 SNEGSKA (reference sequence). The CDR3 length is 12 residues. In DNA, the CDR3 is TGCAGTGCTAGAGATCGGTCCTACGAGCAGTACTTC. Protein: CSARDRSYEQYF.

This chain links TRBV5-1 with TRBJ1-1; the D is unclear. This CDR3 has 15 amino acids. CDR1 and CDR2 from the germline V gene are SGHRS and YFSETQ. Trimming removed 0 bases from V and 1 base from J, with 10 bases in between. This chain's CDR3 is CASSLERRGNTEAFF. CDR3 DNA: TGCGCCAGCAGCTTGGAACGGCGGGGGAACACTGAAGCTTTCTTT.

This chain links TRBV2 with TRBJ1-1, with D perhaps TRBD1 (6 bases). This CDR3 is 13 amino acids long. Germline V lookup: CDR1 SNHLY, CDR2 FYNNEI. V was clipped by 6 bases and J by 5 bases, with 13 bases between them. The CDR3 protein is CASRNTGRTEAFF. Here the CDR3 DNA reads TGTGCCAGCAGGAATACAGGGCGAACTGAAGCTTTCTTT.

The table lists this clonotype with many counts. J is TRBJ1-5 and V is TRBV19; TRBD1 matches 7 bases. The CDR3 has 14 residues. The germline V gene encodes CDR1 LNHDA and CDR2 SQIVND (reference sequence). J gave up 2 bases and V 5 bases, and 3 bases lay outside the gene matches. CDR3 loop: CASSFTGGNQPQHF. CDR3 nucleotide sequence: TGTGCCAGTAGTTTCACAGGGGGCAATCAGCCCCAGCATTTT.

This clonotype came up many times. J is TRBJ2-1 and V is TRBV9; the D is unclear. CDR3 length: 12 residues. Trimming took off 1 base at V and 9 bases at J, with 8 bases between the two ends. Per germline, CDR1 SGDLS and CDR2 YYNGEE. CDR3 region: CASSVTLGEQFF. The CDR3 DNA sequence: TGTGCCAGCAGCGTAACCCTGGGTGAGCAGTTCTTC.

The chain has TRBV4-1 and TRBJ1-5; TRBD1 agrees at 10 bases. Germline lookup yields CDR1 MGHRA and CDR2 YSYEKL. V was clipped by 3 bases and J by 4 bases; unmatched bases: 9. The CDR3 has 17 amino acids. CDR3 amino acids: CASSQGPGQGGNQPQHF. CDR3 bases: TGCGCCAGCAGCCAGGGCCCCGGACAGGGGGGAAATCAGCCCCAGCATTTT.

The V and J genes are TRBV6-1 and TRBJ2-7; D ambiguous. CDR1 is MNHNS, CDR2 SASEGT, per germline. V was trimmed by 4 bases and J by 4 bases, leaving 11 bases between them. This CDR3 contains 13 residues. The CDR3 bases are TGTGCCAGCAGTGGTGGAACCGGGTACGAGCAGTACTTC. This gives the protein CASSGGTGYEQYF.

The table lists this clonotype with many counts. V gene TRBV2 combines with J gene TRBJ2-2, with D possibly matching TRBD1 (7 bases). Germline CDR1 and CDR2: SNHLY and FYNNEI. Trimming removed 10 bases at V and 4 bases at J, with 22 bases between. The CDR3 is 16 residues long. The CDR3 is CATNGGGASATGELFF. As DNA, the CDR3 is TGTGCCACAAACGGAGGGGGCGCTTCGGCCACCGGGGAGCTGTTTTTT.

V is TRBV12-3 or TRBV12-4 and J is TRBJ2-1, with 10 bases identical to TRBD1. CDR3 length: 17 residues. The ends lost 3 bases at V and 6 bases at J; junction bases unmatched: 11. CDR3 sequence (DNA): TGTGCCAGCAGTTTGAATCTCGGGACAGGGGACCCCAATGAGCAGTTCTTC. This gives the protein CASSLNLGTGDPNEQFF.

This clonotype was detected only a few times. The chain employs TRBV4-1 and TRBJ1-6; D ambiguous. Between the trimmed V and J ends, which lost 1 base and 7 bases, there was a span of 11 bases. The CDR3 covers 15 residues. Germline V lookup: CDR1 MGHRA, CDR2 YSYEKL. CDR3 sequence: CASSQVKGGNSPLHF. In nucleotides, the CDR3 is TGCGCCAGCAGCCAAGTTAAGGGAGGAAATTCACCCCTCCACTTT.

V usage is TRBV19 and J usage is TRBJ2-2; D might be TRBD2 (6 bases). V shed 3 bases and J shed 4 bases, with 9 bases lying between them. The germline V gene encodes CDR1 LNHDA and CDR2 SQIVND (reference sequence). This CDR3 is built from 14 residues. This CDR3 is CASSILEGTGELFF. The CDR3 DNA sequence: TGTGCCAGTAGTATCCTGGAGGGCACCGGGGAGCTGTTTTTT.

This clonotype was seen at least ten times. CDR3 loop: CSASQIQETQYF. CDR3 in DNA: TGCAGCGCTAGCCAGATCCAAGAGACCCAGTACTTC. The rearrangement joins TRBV29-1 to TRBJ2-5, with D perhaps matching TRBD2 (5 bases). The V end lost 7 bases, the J end lost 1 base, and 10 bases lay between the germline ends. Germline V gene data show CDR1 as SQVTM and CDR2 as ANQGSEA. The CDR3 is made up of 12 amino acids.

The genes are TRBV2 and TRBJ2-3; no clear D gene. The CDR3 runs to 14 residues. V was pared by 3 bases and J by 2 bases, with 9 bases between. Germline CDR1 SNHLY, CDR2 FYNNEI. CDR3 amino acids: CASSDRLSTDTQYF. The CDR3 nucleotides read TGTGCCAGCAGTGATCGGCTCTCCACAGATACGCAGTATTTT.

The chain is built from TRBV9 and TRBJ2-5; possibly TRBD2 for D (6 bases). CDR3 length equals 14 residues. Trimming shortened V by 0 bases and J by 5 bases, and 11 bases separated the two germline ends. The germline gives CDR1 SGDLS, CDR2 YYNGEE. The CDR3 loop reads CASSVGPGGETQYF. CDR3 nucleotides: TGTGCCAGCAGCGTAGGTCCAGGAGGGGAGACCCAGTACTTC.

This clonotype was counted many times. V and J are TRBV18 and TRBJ2-1; a possible D gene is TRBD2 (6 bases). This CDR3 contains 17 residues. Looked up from germline, CDR1 is KGHSH and CDR2 is LQKENI. V was cut by 6 bases and J by 6 bases, with 24 bases left in between. The CDR3 region has the DNA TGTGCCAGCTCCCCGAAGACGAACCGGGGGACGATCAATGAGCAGTTCTTC. This gives the protein CASSPKTNRGTINEQFF.

The CDR3 bases are TGTGCCAGCAGCGTAGTCCCAGGGCATGGGACCGGGGAGCTGTTTTTT. This translates into CASSVVPGHGTGELFF. This chain links TRBV9 with TRBJ2-2, with D possibly TRBD1 on 5 matching bases. V shed 0 bases and J shed 5 bases, with 14 bases lying between them. Germline V gene lookup returns CDR1 SGDLS and CDR2 YYNGEE. This CDR3 comprises 16 residues.

This clonotype was found many times. CDR3 amino acids: CASSQVSGSGYTF. Written as DNA, the CDR3 is TGCGCCAGCAGCCAAGTATCAGGAAGTGGCTACACCTTC. This chain joins TRBV4-1 and TRBJ1-2; D ambiguous. Trimming left V 1 base short and J 7 bases short, with 10 bases between. Germline V CDR1 and CDR2: MGHRA, YSYEKL. The CDR3 has 13 residues.

This clonotype was detected many times. The rearrangement links TRBV30 to TRBJ2-1, with 11 nucleotides matching TRBD2. The CDR3 runs 13 residues. V was pared by 4 bases and J by 7 bases, with 3 bases of the junction left unmatched. Germline V CDR1 and CDR2: GTSNPN, SVGIG (reference sequence). The CDR3 protein is CAWIAGGPNEQFF. The CDR3 DNA reads TGTGCCTGGATAGCGGGGGGGCCTAATGAGCAGTTCTTC.

The sample holds many counts of this clonotype. As DNA, the CDR3 is TGTGCCAGCCGGGGCTCTGGAAACACCATATATTTT. Translating it yields CASRGSGNTIYF. V gene TRBV12-3 or TRBV12-4 combines with J gene TRBJ1-3; D gene ambiguous. The germline V and J ends were trimmed by 8 bases and 0 bases, with 5 bases remaining between them. The CDR3 is made up of 12 amino acids.

This clonotype was observed a few times. The genes are TRBV6-1 and TRBJ1-5; the match to TRBD1 covers 7 bases. Germline CDR1 and CDR2: MNHNS and SASEGT. The CDR3 sequence is 14 residues long. Trimming removed 7 bases from V and 2 bases from J; junction bases left unmatched: 5. CDR3 sequence: CASIFGQGNQPQHF. CDR3 nucleotides: TGTGCCAGCATATTCGGACAGGGCAATCAGCCCCAGCATTTT.

This clonotype was seen only a few times. V is TRBV10-3 and J is TRBJ2-5; D is perhaps TRBD2 (7 bases). The CDR3 contains 16 residues. The germline V gene has CDR1 ENHRY and CDR2 SYGVKD. The V and J ends lost 4 bases and 0 bases respectively, with 15 bases between them. The CDR3, as DNA: TGTGCCATCAGTGGGGGGGCTAGCGGATACCAAGAGACCCAGTACTTC. It is translated as CAISGGASGYQETQYF.

This clonotype was found many times. This chain joins TRBV7-9 and TRBJ1-1, with no clear D. Germline CDR1 SEHNR, CDR2 FQNEAQ (reference sequence). This CDR3 has 14 residues. Trimming took 2 bases from V and 7 from J, leaving 14 bases between them. CDR3 protein: CASSLYRDPLEAFF. CDR3 in DNA: TGTGCCAGCAGCTTATACAGAGACCCGCTTGAAGCTTTCTTT.

In its sample, this clonotype was seen a few times. The chain recombines TRBV10-2 with TRBJ1-6, with a weak D call TRBD1 (5 bases). The germline gives CDR1 WSHSY, CDR2 SAAADI. Trimming took 5 bases from V and 10 from J, leaving 15 bases between them. The CDR3 spans 14 residues. The CDR3 sequence: CASSTRDHPSPLHF. CDR3 DNA: TGCGCCAGCAGTACCCGGGACCATCCCTCACCCCTCCACTTT.